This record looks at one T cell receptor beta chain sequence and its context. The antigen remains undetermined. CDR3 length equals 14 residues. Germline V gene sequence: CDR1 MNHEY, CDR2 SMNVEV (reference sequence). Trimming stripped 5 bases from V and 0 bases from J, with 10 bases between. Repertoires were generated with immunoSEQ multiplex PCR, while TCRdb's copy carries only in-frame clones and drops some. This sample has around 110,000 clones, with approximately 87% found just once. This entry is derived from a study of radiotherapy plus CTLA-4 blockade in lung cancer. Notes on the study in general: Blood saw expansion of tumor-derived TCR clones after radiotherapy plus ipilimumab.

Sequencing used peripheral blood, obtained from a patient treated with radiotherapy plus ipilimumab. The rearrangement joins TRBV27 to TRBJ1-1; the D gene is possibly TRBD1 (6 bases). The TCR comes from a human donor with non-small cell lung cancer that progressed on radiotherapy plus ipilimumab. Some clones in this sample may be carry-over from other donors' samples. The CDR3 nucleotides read TGTGCCAGCAGTCCACGACAGGTGAACACTGAAGCTTTCTTT. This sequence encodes CASSPRQVNTEAFF.